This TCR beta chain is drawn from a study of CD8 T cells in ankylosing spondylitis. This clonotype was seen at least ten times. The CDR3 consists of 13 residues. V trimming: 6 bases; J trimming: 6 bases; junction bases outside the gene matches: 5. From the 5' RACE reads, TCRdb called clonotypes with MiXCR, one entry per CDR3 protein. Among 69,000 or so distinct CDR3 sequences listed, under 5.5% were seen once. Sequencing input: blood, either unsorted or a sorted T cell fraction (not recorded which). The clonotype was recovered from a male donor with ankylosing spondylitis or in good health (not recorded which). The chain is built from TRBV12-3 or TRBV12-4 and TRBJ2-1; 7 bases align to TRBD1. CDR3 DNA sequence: TGTGCCAGCAGCTGGGACAGTCGCAATGAGCAGTTCTTC. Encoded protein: CASSWDSRNEQFF.